This TCR beta chain was retrieved from a study of somatic mutations in cytotoxic T cells in rheumatoid arthritis. Study-level findings and limits: Statistically, CD8+ T-cell clonality was not significantly distinct between individuals with rheumatoid arthritis and age-matched healthy controls.

Method: immunoSEQ multiplex PCR; TCRdb's copy keeps in-frame clones and lacks some. The table records roughly 16,000 clones, around 80% of them present only once. Concerning this clone: As yet, its antigen is unknown.

Germline assignment: CDR1 MGHDK and CDR2 SYGVNS. The germline V and J ends were trimmed by 5 bases and 7 bases, with 15 bases remaining between them. This CDR3 region has 13 residues. The TCR originated in a woman in her forties or fifties with rheumatoid arthritis. This chain joins TRBV25-1 and TRBJ2-7; the D gene is possibly TRBD2 (7 bases). Sequenced material: CD8+ T cells sorted from blood. CDR3 in amino acids: CASSYRGAGEQYF. The CDR3 DNA is TGTGCCAGCAGTTATCGGGGGGCCGGAGAGCAGTACTTC.